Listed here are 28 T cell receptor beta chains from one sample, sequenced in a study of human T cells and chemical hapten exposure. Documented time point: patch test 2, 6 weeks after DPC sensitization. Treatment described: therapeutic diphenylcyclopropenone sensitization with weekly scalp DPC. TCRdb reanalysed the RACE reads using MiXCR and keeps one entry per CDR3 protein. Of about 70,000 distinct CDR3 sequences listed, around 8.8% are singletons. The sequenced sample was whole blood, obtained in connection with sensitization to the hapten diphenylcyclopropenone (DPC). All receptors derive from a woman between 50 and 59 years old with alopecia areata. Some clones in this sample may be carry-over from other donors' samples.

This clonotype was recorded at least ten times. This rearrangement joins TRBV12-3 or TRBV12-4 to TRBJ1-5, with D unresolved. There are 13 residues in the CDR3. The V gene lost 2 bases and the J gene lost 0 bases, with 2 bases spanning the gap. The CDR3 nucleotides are TGTGCCAGCAGTTTATCTAGCAATCAGCCCCAGCATTTT. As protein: CASSLSSNQPQHF.

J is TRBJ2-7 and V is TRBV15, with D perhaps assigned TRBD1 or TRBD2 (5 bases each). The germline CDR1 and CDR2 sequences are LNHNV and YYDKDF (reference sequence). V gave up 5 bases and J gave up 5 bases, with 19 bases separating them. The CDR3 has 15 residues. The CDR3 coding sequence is TGTGCCACCAGCGGACGTGCGAGGGGAATCGACGAGCAGTACTTC. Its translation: CATSGRARGIDEQYF.

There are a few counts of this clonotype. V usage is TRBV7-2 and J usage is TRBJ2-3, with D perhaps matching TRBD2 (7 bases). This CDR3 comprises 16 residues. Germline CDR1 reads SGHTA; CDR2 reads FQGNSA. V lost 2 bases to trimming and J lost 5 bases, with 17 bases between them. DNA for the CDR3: TGTGCCAGCAGCTTACGTCCGGGGGGAGGGGGAGATACGCAGTATTTT. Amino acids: CASSLRPGGGGDTQYF.

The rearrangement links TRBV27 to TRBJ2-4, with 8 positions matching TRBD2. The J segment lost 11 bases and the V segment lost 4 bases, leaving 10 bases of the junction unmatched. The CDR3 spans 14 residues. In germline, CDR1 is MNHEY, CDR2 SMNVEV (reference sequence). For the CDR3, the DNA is TGTGCCAGCAGTTCTTCCGGGACTAGGGTTTTTCAGTACTTC. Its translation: CASSSSGTRVFQYF.

CDR3 sequence reads: CASSLAQGVDEQYF. CDR3 nucleotides: TGTGCCAGCAGCTTAGCACAGGGGGTCGACGAGCAGTACTTC. The chain recombines TRBV7-9 with TRBJ2-7; TRBD1 agrees at 8 bases. Germline V lookup: CDR1 SEHNR, CDR2 FQNEAQ (reference sequence). This CDR3 spans 14 amino acids. V was clipped by 0 bases and J by 5 bases; unmatched bases: 3.

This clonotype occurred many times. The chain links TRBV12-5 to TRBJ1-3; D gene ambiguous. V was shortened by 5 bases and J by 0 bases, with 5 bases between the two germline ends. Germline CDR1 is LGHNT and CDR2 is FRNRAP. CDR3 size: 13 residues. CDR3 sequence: CASGQNSGNTIYF. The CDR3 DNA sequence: TGTGCTAGTGGTCAGAACTCTGGAAACACCATATATTTT.

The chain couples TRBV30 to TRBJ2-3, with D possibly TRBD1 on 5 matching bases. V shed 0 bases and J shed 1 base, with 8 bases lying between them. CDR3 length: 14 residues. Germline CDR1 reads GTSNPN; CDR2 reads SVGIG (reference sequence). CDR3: CAWSVIGGTDTQYF. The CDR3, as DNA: TGTGCCTGGAGTGTCATAGGGGGCACAGATACGCAGTATTTT.

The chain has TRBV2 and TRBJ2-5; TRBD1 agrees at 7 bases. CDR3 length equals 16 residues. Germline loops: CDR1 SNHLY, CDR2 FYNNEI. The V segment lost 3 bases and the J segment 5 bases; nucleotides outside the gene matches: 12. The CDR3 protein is CASSETRTGSYETQYF. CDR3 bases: TGTGCCAGCAGTGAGACAAGGACAGGAAGTTACGAGACCCAGTACTTC.

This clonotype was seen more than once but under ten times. The DNA of the CDR3 is TGTGCTAGTGGTTTGGCTCCGGGACCTGAAGCTTTCTTT. It codes for CASGLAPGPEAFF. The chain joins TRBV12-5 to TRBJ1-1, with D maybe TRBD1 (5 bases). This CDR3 region has 13 residues. Germline V gene data show CDR1 as LGHNT and CDR2 as FRNRAP. V lost 1 base and J lost 6, with 9 bases in between.

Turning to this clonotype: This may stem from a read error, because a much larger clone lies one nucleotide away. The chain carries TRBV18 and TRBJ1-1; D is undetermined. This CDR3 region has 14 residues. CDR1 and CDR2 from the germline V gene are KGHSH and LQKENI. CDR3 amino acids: CANSPPNRNTEAFF. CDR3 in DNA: TGTGCCAACTCACCACCTAACAGGAACACTGAAGCTTTCTTT.

The CDR3 nucleotides are TGTGCCAGCAGCGCGACAGGGTTCTCCTACGAGCAGTACTTC. Its translation: CASSATGFSYEQYF. This rearrangement joins TRBV12-3 or TRBV12-4 to TRBJ2-7, with 7 bases identical to TRBD1. The CDR3 covers 14 residues. V was pared by 6 bases and J by 0 bases, with 5 bases of the junction left unmatched.

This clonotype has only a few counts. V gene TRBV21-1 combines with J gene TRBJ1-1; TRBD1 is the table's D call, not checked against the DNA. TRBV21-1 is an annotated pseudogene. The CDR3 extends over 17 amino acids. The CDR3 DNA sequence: TGTGCCAGCAGCAAAGAGGACAGGCCTAGAGGGAACACTGAAGCTTTCTTT. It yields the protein CASSKEDRPRGNTEAFF.

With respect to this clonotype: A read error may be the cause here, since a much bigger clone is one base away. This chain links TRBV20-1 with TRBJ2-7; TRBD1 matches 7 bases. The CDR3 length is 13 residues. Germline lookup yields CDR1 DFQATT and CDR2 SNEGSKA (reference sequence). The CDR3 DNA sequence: TGCAGTGCAGCCTGGCAGACAGGGTACGAGCAGAACTTC. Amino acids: CSAAWQTGYEQNF.

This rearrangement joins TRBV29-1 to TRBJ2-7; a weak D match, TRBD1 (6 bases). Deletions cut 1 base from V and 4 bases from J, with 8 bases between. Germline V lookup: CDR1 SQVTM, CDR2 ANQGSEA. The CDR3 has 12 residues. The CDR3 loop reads CSVEGTAYEQYF. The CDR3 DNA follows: TGCAGCGTTGAAGGGACAGCTTACGAGCAGTACTTC.

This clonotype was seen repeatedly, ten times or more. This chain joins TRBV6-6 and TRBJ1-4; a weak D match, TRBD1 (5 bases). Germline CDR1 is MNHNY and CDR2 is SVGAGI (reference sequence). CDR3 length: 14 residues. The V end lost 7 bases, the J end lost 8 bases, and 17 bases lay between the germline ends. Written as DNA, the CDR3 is TGTGCCAGCAATATGGTCAAGGAGGGGGAAAAACTGTTTTTT. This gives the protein CASNMVKEGEKLFF.

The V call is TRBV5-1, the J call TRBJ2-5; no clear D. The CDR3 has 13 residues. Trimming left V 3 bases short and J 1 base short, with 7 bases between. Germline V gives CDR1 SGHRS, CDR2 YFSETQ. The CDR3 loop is CASSSGPQETQYF. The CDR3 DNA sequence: TGCGCCAGCAGCTCCGGACCCCAAGAGACCCAGTACTTC. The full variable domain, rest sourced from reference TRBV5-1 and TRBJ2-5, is KAGVTQTPRYLIKTRGQQVTLSCSPISGHRSVSWYQQTPGQGLQFLFEYFSETQRNKGNFPGRFSGRQFSNSRSEMNVSTLELGDSALYLCASSSGPQETQYFGPGTRLLVL.

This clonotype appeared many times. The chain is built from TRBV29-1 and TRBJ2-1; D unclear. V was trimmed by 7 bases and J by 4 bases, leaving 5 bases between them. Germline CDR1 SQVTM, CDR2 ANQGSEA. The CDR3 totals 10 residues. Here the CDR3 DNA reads TGCAGCGGCAGATACAATGAGCAGTTCTTC. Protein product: CSGRYNEQFF.

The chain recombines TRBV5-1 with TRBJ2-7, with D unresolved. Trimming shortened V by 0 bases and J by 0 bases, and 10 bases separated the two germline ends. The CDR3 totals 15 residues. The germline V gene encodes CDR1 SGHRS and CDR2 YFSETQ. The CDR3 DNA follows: TGCGCCAGCAGCTTGGAGAGGACCGCCTCCTACGAGCAGTACTTC. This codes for CASSLERTASYEQYF.

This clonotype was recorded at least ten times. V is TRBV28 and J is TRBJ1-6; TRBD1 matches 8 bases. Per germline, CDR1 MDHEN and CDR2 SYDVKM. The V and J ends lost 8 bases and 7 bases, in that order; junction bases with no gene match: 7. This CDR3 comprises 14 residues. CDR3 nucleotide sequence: TGTGCCAGCGGATCGACAGGGGCGAATTCACCCCTCCACTTT. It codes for CASGSTGANSPLHF.

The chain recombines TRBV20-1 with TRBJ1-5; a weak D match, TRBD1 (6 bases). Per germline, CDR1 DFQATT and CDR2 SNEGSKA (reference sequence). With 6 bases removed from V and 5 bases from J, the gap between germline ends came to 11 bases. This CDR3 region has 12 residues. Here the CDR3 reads CSAKDSYQPQHF. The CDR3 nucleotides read TGCAGTGCCAAGGACAGTTATCAGCCCCAGCATTTT.

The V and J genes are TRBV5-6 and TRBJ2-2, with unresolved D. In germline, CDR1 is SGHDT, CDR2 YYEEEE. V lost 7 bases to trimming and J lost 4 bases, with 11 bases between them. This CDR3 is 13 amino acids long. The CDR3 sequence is CASGKMGTGELFF. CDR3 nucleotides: TGTGCCAGCGGCAAGATGGGCACCGGGGAGCTGTTTTTT.

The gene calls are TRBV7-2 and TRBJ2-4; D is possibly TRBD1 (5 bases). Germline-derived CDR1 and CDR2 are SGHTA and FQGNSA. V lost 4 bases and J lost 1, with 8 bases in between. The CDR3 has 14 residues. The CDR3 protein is CASSSRVAKNIQYF. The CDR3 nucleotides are TGTGCCAGCAGCTCCAGGGTTGCCAAAAACATTCAGTACTTC.

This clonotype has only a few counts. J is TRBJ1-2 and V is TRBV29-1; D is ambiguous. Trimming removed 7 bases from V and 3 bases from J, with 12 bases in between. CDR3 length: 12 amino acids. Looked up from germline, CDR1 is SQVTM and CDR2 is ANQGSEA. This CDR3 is CSAPDGYYGYTF. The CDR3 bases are TGCAGCGCCCCCGACGGATACTATGGCTACACCTTC. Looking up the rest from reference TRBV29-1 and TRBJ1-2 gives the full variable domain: SAVISQKPSRDICQRGTSLTIQCQVDSQVTMMFWYRQQPGQSLTLIATANQGSEATYESGFVIDKFPISRPNLTFSTLTVSNMSPEDSSIYLCSAPDGYYGYTFGSGTRLTVV.

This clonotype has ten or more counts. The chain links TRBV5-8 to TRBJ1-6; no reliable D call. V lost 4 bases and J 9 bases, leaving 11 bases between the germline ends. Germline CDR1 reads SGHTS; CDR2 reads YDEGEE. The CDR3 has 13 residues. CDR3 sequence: CASSRPAGSPLHF. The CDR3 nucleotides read TGTGCCAGCAGCCGCCCCGCGGGTTCACCCCTCCACTTT.

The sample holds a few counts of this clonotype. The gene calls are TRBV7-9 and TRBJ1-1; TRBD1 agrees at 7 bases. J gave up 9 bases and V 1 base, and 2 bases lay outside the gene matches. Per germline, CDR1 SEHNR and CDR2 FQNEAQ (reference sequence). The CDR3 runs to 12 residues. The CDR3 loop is CASSLVDRQAFF. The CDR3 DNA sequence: TGTGCCAGCAGCTTAGTGGACAGGCAAGCTTTCTTT.

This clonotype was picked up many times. The CDR3, as DNA: TGTGCCTGGACAGGGGGTCCGAATCAGCCCCAGCATTTT. It yields the protein CAWTGGPNQPQHF. The chain combines TRBV30 with TRBJ1-5, with 7 bases identical to TRBD1. This CDR3 contains 13 residues. The germline CDR1 and CDR2 sequences are GTSNPN and SVGIG (reference sequence). V shed 4 bases and J 4 bases; nucleotides not matched to a gene: 4.

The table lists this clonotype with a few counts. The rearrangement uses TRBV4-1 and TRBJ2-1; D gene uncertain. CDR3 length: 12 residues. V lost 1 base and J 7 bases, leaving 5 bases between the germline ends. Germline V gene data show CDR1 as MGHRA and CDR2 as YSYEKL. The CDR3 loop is CASSQVGNEQFF. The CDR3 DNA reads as TGCGCCAGCAGCCAAGTCGGGAATGAGCAGTTCTTC.

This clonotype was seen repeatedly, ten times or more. The CDR3 nucleotides read TGTGCCAGCAGTCCTCGGGAGGGCCTTATGAGCTCCTACAATGAGCAGTTCTTC. Translation: CASSPREGLMSSYNEQFF. V gene TRBV6-2 or TRBV6-3 combines with J gene TRBJ2-1, with 8 positions matching TRBD2. The CDR3 has 18 residues. With 5 bases clipped from V and 0 bases from J, the junction kept 12 bases outside the gene matches. The germline V gene has CDR1 MNHEY and CDR2 SVGEGT.